Detailed here is one T cell receptor (beta chain). The sample comes from a study of blood T cell repertoires in COVID-19. Study-wide context: Acute-phase and convalescent COVID-19 samples originated in the United States, Italy and Spain. T cells, B-cell-depleted T cells, or PBMCs provided the cDNA or gDNA that served as material.

The germline gives CDR1 SGHAT, CDR2 FQNNGV. This CDR3 comprises 13 residues. V was pared by 0 bases and J by 6 bases, with 5 bases between. The assay was immunoSEQ multiplex PCR, and TCRdb's table has in-frame clones only and misses some. The table has about 290,000 clones, roughly 86% seen once; the top ten hold 11%. The sequence was collected from a woman between 25 and 40 years old with COVID-19, enrolled during active disease. This sequence joins TRBV11-2 and TRBJ2-2; D not certain. The material sequenced was peripheral blood. The CDR3 DNA is TGTGCCAGCAGCTTAGATGGCCCCGGGGAGCTGTTTTTT. Protein: CASSLDGPGELFF.